Presented here are 3 T cell receptor beta chains from one specimen sequenced in a study of human thymus T cells. Resections removed during corrective heart surgery provided the thymus tissue used. Generated by immunoSEQ multiplex PCR, the TCRdb table keeps only in-frame clones and is missing some. The table shows around 120,000 clones, with approximately 96% occurring only once. Input material: thymus tissue. The receptors originated from a boy under two years old with a congenital heart defect but otherwise immunologically healthy.

Note on this clone: The sample contains more than one DNA sequence encoding this CDR3. The rearrangement links TRBV30 to TRBJ1-5, with D hard to call. CDR1 is GTSNPN, CDR2 SVGIG, per germline (reference sequence). V lost 1 base and J 7 bases, leaving 17 bases between the germline ends. The CDR3 totals 15 residues. The CDR3 protein is CAWSAQLFVGQPQHF. CDR3 nucleotide sequence: TGTGCCTGGAGTGCCCAACTCTTCGTAGGGCAGCCCCAGCATTTT.

The rearrangement uses TRBV5-4 and TRBJ2-5, with 8 bases identical to TRBD1. Germline CDR1 reads SGHNT; CDR2 reads YYREEE (reference sequence). V was clipped by 4 bases and J by 4 bases; unmatched bases: 6. This CDR3 region has 14 residues. The CDR3 DNA sequence: TGTGCCAGCAGCGTGGACAGGGAACGAGAGACCCAGTACTTC. It codes for CASSVDRERETQYF.

This sequence joins TRBV14 and TRBJ1-2; D remains unclear. V was clipped by 2 bases and J by 0 bases, with 7 bases between them. This CDR3 has 14 residues. Germline-derived CDR1 and CDR2 are SGHDN and FVKESK. The DNA for the CDR3 is TGTGCCAGCAGCCAACGGTATCCTAACTATGGCTACACCTTC. It specifies CASSQRYPNYGYTF.